This T cell receptor (beta chain) was sequenced in a study of CD8+ T cells in alopecia areata. The overall study: Each day, treated patients took oral tofacitinib twice, at 5 to 10 mg per dose.

Following RNA extraction, reverse transcription yielded cDNA that acted as the sequencing template. Sequenced by immunoSEQ multiplex PCR; TCRdb stores in-frame clones only, minus some. The table has some 240,000 clones, more than 45% seen once. The CDR3 runs to 13 residues. Looked up from germline, CDR1 is MNHEY and CDR2 is SVGAGI. V was pared by 5 bases and J by 6 bases, with 7 bases of the junction left unmatched. As for treatment: oral pan-JAK inhibitor, 5-10 mg twice daily. It was from PBMCs that CD4+ and CD8+ T cells were sorted. Points from the study as a whole: Affected lesional scalp, above all in alopecia totalis/universalis, was more clonal than normal scalp. Sequences from scalp samples also cover resident alphabeta T cells of normal skin.

On this clone itself: Its specificity is not known.

The sequence was collected from a human donor with alopecia areata. The material was CD4+ T cells sorted from blood, obtained at week 4, from a patient treated with tofacitinib. The V gene is TRBV6-5, the J gene TRBJ2-7, with 7 bases matching TRBD1. The CDR3 DNA is TGTGCCAGCAGTAGACCGGACAGGCGCGAGCAGTACTTC. This translates into CASSRPDRREQYF.